The 11 T cell receptor beta chains in this list originate from one sample, sequenced in a study of cytomegalovirus exposure and HLA in healthy donors (dated by TCRdb to about 2017). The protocol used for the library was the immunoSEQ multiplex PCR assay. For the multiplex PCR, a mixture combining 60 forward primers for TCR Vbeta segments and 13 reverse primers for TCR Jbeta segments was used. Here the immuneACCESS table is served through TCRdb, limited to in-frame sequences with V and J called. Missing clones are a known gap in these copies; in checked studies unresolved V genes cover under half, and the rest lacks a known reason. The sample table holds about 300,000 clones, of which around 86% were seen once. In total, the top ten clones hold around 3.7% of the sample. The specimen sequenced was PBMCs. Source of these receptors: a man aged 35-49 years in good health and CMV-seropositive.

The rearrangement uses TRBV7-2 and TRBJ2-5, with 8 bases fitting TRBD1. The germline V gene encodes CDR1 SGHTA and CDR2 FQGNSA. Unmatched junction bases numbered 13, after V lost 5 bases and J lost 5 bases. The CDR3 is 16 residues long. The CDR3 is CASSLVAAGGGETQYF. CDR3 DNA: TGTGCCAGCAGCCTCGTTGCGGCAGGGGGCGGCGAGACCCAGTACTTC.

The chain couples TRBV28 to TRBJ2-1; 7 nucleotides align to TRBD2. The CDR3 totals 16 residues. Germline V gene lookup returns CDR1 MDHEN and CDR2 SYDVKM. V lost 3 bases and J lost 6; bases outside the gene matches: 11. The CDR3 nucleotides read TGTGCCAGCAGTTTTCAGGGCGGGAGCTTGATCAATGAGCAGTTCTTC. Translating it yields CASSFQGGSLINEQFF.

The rearrangement joins TRBV11-2 to TRBJ1-2; D is unclear. Germline CDR1 reads SGHAT; CDR2 reads FQNNGV. The germline V and J ends were trimmed by 1 base and 0 bases, with 9 bases remaining between them. This CDR3 has 15 residues. This chain's CDR3 is CASSLGRRANYGYTF. The CDR3 DNA reads as TGTGCCAGCAGCTTAGGGAGGCGAGCTAACTATGGCTACACCTTC.

This chain uses TRBV28 with TRBJ1-1; perhaps TRBD1 as D (5 bases). Per the germline V gene, CDR1 is MDHEN and CDR2 is SYDVKM. The CDR3 covers 15 residues. The ends were cut back, 6 bases at V and 1 base at J, with 15 bases in the middle. CDR3 nucleotide sequence: TGTGCCAGCAGAGCTTCATGGGGCGGGAACACTGAAGCTTTCTTT. Residues: CASRASWGGNTEAFF.

The chain carries TRBV4-3 and TRBJ2-7; D gene uncertain. CDR1 is LGHNA, CDR2 YSLEER, per germline. This CDR3 has 15 residues. V lost 0 bases and J 2 bases, leaving 11 bases between the germline ends. CDR3: CASSQELLSTYEQYF. The CDR3 bases are TGCGCCAGCAGCCAAGAACTCCTCTCTACCTACGAGCAGTACTTC.

This rearrangement joins TRBV28 to TRBJ1-2; a weak D match, TRBD1 (6 bases). The length of the CDR3 is 16 residues. Germline V gene lookup returns CDR1 MDHEN and CDR2 SYDVKM. V was pared by 5 bases and J by 1 base, with 17 bases between. As DNA, the CDR3 is TGTGCCAGCAGTCCCCCCGGACAGAGATTTAACTATGGCTACACCTTC. Protein sequence: CASSPPGQRFNYGYTF.

The genes are TRBV25-1 and TRBJ2-2, with D possibly being TRBD2 (7 bases). The CDR3 is 15 amino acids. V was trimmed by 1 base and J by 6 bases, leaving 12 bases between them. Germline V CDR1 and CDR2: MGHDK, SYGVNS. The CDR3 loop is CASSELGGDPGELFF. As DNA, the CDR3 is TGTGCCAGCAGTGAATTAGGGGGGGATCCCGGGGAGCTGTTTTTT.

In its sample, this clone was seen once. In DNA, the CDR3 is TGTGCCAGCAGACAGACAGGGTTAGGGGAGACCCAGTACTTC. This gives the protein CASRQTGLGETQYF. V gene TRBV27 combines with J gene TRBJ2-5; TRBD1 matches 7 bases. Looked up from germline, CDR1 is MNHEY and CDR2 is SMNVEV (reference sequence). The junction had 9 bases not matched to a gene; V was cut back by 6 bases and J by 5 bases. This CDR3 has 14 residues.

V is TRBV2 and J is TRBJ2-2, with TRBD2 identical over 11 bases. The CDR3 is 14 amino acids. The V gene's germline CDR1 is SNHLY and CDR2 FYNNEI. With 9 bases clipped from V and 2 bases from J, the junction kept 2 bases outside the gene matches. As DNA, the CDR3 is TGTGCCAGAGGGACTAGCGGAAACACCGGGGAGCTGTTTTTT. Protein product: CARGTSGNTGELFF.

The chain is built from TRBV7-3 and TRBJ2-2, with 12 bases matching TRBD2. J gave up 9 bases and V 5 bases, and 4 bases lay outside the gene matches. The CDR3 is 14 residues long. The germline gives CDR1 SGHTA, CDR2 FQGTGA. The CDR3 loop reads CASSPLAGGWELFF. The CDR3 DNA follows: TGTGCCAGCAGCCCACTAGCGGGAGGATGGGAGCTGTTTTTT.

Only one count was recorded for this clone. The gene calls are TRBV6-5 and TRBJ2-3; 11 positions agree with TRBD1. The CDR3 spans 15 residues. Germline assignment: CDR1 MNHEY and CDR2 SVGAGI. Losses at the gene ends were 5 bases for V and 4 bases for J; bases not matched to a gene: 5. Written as DNA, the CDR3 is TGTGCCAGCAGTGGACCGGGACAGGGGGCAGATACGCAGTATTTT. Translation gives CASSGPGQGADTQYF.